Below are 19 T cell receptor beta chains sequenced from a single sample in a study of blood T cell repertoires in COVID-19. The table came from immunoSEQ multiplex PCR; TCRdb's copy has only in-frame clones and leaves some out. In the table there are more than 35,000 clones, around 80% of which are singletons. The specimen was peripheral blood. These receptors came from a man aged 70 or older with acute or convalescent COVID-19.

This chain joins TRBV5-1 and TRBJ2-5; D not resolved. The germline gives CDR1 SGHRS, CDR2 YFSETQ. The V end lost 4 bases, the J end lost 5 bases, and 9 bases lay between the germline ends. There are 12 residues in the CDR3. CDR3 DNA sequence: TGCGCCAGCAGCCGCCCTACCGAGACCCAGTACTTC. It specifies CASSRPTETQYF.

The CDR3 region has the DNA TGTGCCAGCAGCTCCGCCCCCCCTAGCGGGAGTTCCTACGAGCAGTACTTC. Protein product: CASSSAPPSGSSYEQYF. The rearrangement links TRBV7-9 to TRBJ2-7, with 10 bases fitting TRBD2. Germline loops: CDR1 SEHNR, CDR2 FQNEAQ (reference sequence). V was clipped by 4 bases and J by 1 base; unmatched bases: 10. There are 17 residues in the CDR3.

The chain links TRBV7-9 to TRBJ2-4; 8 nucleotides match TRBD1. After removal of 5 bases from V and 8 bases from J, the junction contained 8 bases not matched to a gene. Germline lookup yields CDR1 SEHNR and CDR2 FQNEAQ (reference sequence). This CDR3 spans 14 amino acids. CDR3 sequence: CASSTRQGKDIQYF. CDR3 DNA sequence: TGTGCCAGCAGCACACGACAGGGGAAAGACATTCAGTACTTC.

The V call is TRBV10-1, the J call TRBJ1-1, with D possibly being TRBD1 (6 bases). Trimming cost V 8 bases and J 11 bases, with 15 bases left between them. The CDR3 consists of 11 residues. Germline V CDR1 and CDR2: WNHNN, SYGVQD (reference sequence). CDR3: CASSGGRRAFF. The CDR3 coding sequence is TGCGCCAGCTCTGGGGGCCGTAGGGCTTTCTTT.

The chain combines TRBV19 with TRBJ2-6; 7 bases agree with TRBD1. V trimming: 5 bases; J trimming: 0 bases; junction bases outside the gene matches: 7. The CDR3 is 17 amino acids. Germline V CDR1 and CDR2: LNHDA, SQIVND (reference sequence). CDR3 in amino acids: CASSPDRSPSGANVLTF. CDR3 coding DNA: TGTGCCAGTAGTCCGGACAGGTCACCCTCTGGGGCCAACGTCCTGACTTTC. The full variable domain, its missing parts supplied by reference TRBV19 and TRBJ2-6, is DGGITQSPKYLFRKEGQNVTLSCEQNLNHDAMYWYRQDPGQGLRLIYYSQIVNDFQKGDIAEGYSVSREKKESFPLTVTSAQKNPTAFYLCASSPDRSPSGANVLTFGAGSRLTVL.

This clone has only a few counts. Here the CDR3 DNA reads TGTGCCAGCAGCGCCGAAATCCCCTTCCTAGCGGGAGAGGACAATGAGCAGTTCTTC. Encoded protein: CASSAEIPFLAGEDNEQFF. The chain combines TRBV9 with TRBJ2-1, with TRBD2 matching 10 bases. Germline V gene lookup returns CDR1 SGDLS and CDR2 YYNGEE. V lost 3 bases and J lost 5; bases outside the gene matches: 17. This CDR3 region has 19 residues.

CDR3 DNA sequence: TGTGCCAGCAGCTTGGGCGGGACAGGGTATTCACCCCTCCACTTT. Protein sequence: CASSLGGTGYSPLHF. The genes are TRBV5-4 and TRBJ1-6; 9 bases agree with TRBD1. The CDR3 is made up of 15 amino acids. V was pared by 0 bases and J by 8 bases, with 3 bases of the junction left unmatched. Germline values: CDR1 SGHNT, CDR2 YYREEE (reference sequence).

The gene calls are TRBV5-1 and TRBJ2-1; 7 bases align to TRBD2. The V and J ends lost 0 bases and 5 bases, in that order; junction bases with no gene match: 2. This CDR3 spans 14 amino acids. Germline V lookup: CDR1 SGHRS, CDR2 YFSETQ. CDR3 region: CASSLGLAHNEQFF. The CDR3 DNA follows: TGCGCCAGCAGCTTGGGACTAGCCCACAATGAGCAGTTCTTC. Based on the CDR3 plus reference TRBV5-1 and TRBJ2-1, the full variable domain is KAGVTQTPRYLIKTRGQQVTLSCSPISGHRSVSWYQQTPGQGLQFLFEYFSETQRNKGNFPGRFSGRQFSNSRSEMNVSTLELGDSALYLCASSLGLAHNEQFFGPGTRLTVL.

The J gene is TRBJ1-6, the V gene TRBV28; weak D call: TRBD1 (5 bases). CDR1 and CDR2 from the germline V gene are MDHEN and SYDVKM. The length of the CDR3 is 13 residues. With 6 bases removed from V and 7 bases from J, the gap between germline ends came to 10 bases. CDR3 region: CASRFQGNSPLHF. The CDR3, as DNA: TGTGCCAGCAGATTCCAGGGCAATTCACCCCTCCACTTT.

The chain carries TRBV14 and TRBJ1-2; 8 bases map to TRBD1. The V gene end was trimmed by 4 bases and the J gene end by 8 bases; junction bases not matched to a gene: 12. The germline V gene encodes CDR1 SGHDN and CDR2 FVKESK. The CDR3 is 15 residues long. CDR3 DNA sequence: TGTGCCAGCAGCCCGCTCCCCCAGGGGGCTGGAGGCTACACCTTC. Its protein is CASSPLPQGAGGYTF.

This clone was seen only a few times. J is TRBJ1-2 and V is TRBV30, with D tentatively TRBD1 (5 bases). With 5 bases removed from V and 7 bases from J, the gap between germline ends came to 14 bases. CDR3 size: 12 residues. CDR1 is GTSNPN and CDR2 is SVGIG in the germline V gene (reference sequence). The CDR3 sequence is CAWERQSVGYTF. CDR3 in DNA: TGTGCCTGGGAAAGACAGAGCGTTGGCTACACCTTC.

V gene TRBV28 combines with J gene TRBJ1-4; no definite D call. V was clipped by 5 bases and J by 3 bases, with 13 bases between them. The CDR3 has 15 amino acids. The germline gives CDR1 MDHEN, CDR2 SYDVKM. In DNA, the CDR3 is TGTGCCAGCAGTCCCCACAGACCTTCTAATGAAAAACTGTTTTTT. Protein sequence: CASSPHRPSNEKLFF.

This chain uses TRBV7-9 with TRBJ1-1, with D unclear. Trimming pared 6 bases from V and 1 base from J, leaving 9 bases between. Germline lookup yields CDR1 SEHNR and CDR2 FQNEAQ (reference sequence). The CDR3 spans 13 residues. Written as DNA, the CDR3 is TGTGCCAGCAGGCCCACACCGAACACTGAAGCTTTCTTT. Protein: CASRPTPNTEAFF.

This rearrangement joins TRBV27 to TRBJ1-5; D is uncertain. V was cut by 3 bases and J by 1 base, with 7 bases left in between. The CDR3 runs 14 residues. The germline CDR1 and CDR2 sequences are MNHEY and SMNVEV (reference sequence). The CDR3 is CASSFEASNQPQHF. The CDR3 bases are TGTGCCAGCAGTTTCGAAGCAAGCAATCAGCCCCAGCATTTT.

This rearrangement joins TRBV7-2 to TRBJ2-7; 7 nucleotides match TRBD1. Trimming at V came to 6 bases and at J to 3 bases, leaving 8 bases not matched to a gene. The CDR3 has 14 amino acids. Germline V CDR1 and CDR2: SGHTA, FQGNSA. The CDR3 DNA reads TGTGCCAGCAGTTCTCTACAGGGGAGCTACGAGCAGTACTTC. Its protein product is CASSSLQGSYEQYF.

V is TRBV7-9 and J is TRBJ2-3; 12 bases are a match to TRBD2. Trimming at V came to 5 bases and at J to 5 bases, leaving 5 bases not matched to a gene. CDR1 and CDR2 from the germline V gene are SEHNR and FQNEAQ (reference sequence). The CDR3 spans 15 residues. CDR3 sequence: CASSPLAGGGDTQYF. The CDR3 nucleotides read TGTGCCAGCAGCCCTCTAGCGGGGGGGGGAGATACGCAGTATTTT.

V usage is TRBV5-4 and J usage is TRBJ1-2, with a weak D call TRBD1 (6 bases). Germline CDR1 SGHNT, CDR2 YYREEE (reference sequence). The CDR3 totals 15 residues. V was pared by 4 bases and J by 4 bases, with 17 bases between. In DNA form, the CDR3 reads TGTGCCAGCAGCATACAGGGCATTCCGTCCTATGGCTACACCTTC. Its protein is CASSIQGIPSYGYTF.

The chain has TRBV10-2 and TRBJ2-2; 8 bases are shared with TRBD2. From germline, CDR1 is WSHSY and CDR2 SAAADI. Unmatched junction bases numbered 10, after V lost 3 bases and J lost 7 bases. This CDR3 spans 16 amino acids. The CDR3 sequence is CASSDPRRGEIGELFF. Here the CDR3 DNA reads TGCGCCAGCAGTGACCCACGGCGGGGGGAAATCGGGGAGCTGTTTTTT.

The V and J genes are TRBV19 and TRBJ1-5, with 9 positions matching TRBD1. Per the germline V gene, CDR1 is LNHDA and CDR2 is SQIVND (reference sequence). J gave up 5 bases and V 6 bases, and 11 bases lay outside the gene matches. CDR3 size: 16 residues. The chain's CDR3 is CASSHPDRGSYQPQHF. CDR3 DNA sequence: TGTGCCAGTAGCCACCCGGACAGGGGTAGTTATCAGCCCCAGCATTTT.